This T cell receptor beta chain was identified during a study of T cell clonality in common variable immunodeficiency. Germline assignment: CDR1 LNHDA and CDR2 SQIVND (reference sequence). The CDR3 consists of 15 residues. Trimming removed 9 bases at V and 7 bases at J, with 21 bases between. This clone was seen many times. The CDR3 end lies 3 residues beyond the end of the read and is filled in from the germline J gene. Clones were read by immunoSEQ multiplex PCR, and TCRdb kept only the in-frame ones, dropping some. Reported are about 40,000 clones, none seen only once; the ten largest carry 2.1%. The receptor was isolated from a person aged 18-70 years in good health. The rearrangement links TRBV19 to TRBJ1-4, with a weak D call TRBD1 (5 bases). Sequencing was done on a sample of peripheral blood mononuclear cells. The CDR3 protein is CASLRRDFGPEKLFF. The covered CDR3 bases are TGTGCCAGCCTTAGGCGGGACTTCGGCCCTGAAAAA.